In its sample, the clone carrying this TCR beta chain was seen once. Its antigen is not known. The data were obtained in a study of blood T cells in healthy people across ages. Study-wide findings and caveats: Older individuals had lower TCR beta diversity per million T cells (the decline was roughly linear).

Germline CDR1 and CDR2: GTSNPN and SVGIG (reference sequence). This CDR3 is 15 amino acids long. It was with a sample-barcoded 5' primer and a J-beta primer mix that a second PCR of roughly 7 to 12 cycles was run. Every cDNA molecule bore a tag from a template-switch adaptor containing 12 random nucleotides. Each CDR3 protein is one row after TCRdb ran MiXCR on the 5' RACE reads. The data contain roughly 720,000 distinct CDR3 sequences, about 48% of them singletons. The sample taken for sequencing was blood. The chain is built from TRBV30 and TRBJ2-4; tentatively, D is TRBD1 or TRBD2 (5 bases each). TRBJ2-7 matches the DNA end more closely, so the J call is doubtful. The sequence was collected from a man older than 75 in good health. For the CDR3, the DNA is TGTGCCTGGAGTCGGGACGGTCAGATTACCTACGAGCAGTACTTC. It specifies CAWSRDGQITYEQYF.